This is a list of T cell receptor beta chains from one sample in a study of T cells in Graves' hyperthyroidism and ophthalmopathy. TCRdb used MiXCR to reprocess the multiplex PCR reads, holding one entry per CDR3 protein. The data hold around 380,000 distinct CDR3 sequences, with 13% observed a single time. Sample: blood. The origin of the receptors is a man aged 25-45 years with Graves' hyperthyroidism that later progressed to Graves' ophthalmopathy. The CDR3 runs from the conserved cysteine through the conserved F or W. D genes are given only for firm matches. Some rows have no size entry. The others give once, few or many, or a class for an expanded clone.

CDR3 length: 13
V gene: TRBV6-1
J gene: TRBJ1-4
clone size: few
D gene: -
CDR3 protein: CATKRGANEKLFF
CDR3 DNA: TGTGCCACCAAGAGGGGGGCTAATGAAAAACTGTTTTTT

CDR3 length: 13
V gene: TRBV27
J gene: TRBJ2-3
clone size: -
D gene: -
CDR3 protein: CASSPSYTDTQYF
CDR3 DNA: TGTGCCAGCAGCCCCTCCTACACAGATACGCAGTATTTT

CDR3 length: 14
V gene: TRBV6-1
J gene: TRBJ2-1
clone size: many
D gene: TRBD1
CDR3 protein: CASSPQGAYNEQFF
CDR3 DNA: TGTGCCAGCAGTCCACAGGGGGCCTACAATGAGCAGTTCTTC

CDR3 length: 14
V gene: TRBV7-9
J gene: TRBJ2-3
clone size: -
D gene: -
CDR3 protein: CASSLTSFADTQYF
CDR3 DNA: TGTGCCAGCAGCTTAACTAGTTTCGCAGATACGCAGTATTTT

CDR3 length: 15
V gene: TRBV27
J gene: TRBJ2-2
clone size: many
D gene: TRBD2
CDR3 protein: CASSLGTRSTGELFF
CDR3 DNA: TGTGCCAGCTCCTTAGGGACTAGGAGCACCGGGGAGCTGTTTTTT

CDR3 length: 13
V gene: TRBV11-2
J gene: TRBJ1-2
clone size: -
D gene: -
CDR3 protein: CASNFQGAYGYTF
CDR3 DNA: TGTGCCAGCAACTTTCAAGGGGCGTATGGCTACACCTTC

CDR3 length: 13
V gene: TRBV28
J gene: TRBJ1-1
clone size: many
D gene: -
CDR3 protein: CASRLDWNTEAFF
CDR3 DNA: TGTGCCAGCAGGCTCGATTGGAACACTGAAGCTTTCTTT

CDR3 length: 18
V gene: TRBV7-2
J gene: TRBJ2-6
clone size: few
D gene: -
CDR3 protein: CASSRGGPTFAGANVLTF
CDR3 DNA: TGTGCCAGCAGTAGGGGGGGCCCTACCTTCGCCGGGGCCAACGTCCTGACTTTC

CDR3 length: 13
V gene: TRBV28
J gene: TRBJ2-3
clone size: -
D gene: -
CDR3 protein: CASTSAQGDTQYF
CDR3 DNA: TGTGCCAGCACCTCGGCGCAGGGAGATACGCAGTATTTT

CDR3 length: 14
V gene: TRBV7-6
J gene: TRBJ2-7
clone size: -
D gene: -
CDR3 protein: CASSLVQSSYEQYF
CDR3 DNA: TGTGCCAGCAGCTTAGTACAGTCCTCCTACGAGCAGTACTTC

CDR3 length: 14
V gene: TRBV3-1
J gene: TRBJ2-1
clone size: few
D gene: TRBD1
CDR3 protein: CASSSGQGAGEQFF
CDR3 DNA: TGTGCCAGCAGCTCGGGACAGGGGGCCGGTGAGCAGTTCTTC

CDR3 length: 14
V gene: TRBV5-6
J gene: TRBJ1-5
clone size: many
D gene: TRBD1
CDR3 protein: CASSADRGNQPQHF
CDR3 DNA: TGTGCCAGCAGCGCGGACAGGGGCAATCAGCCCCAGCATTTT

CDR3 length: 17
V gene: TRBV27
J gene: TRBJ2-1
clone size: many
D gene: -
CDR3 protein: CASSPPASGYNYNEQFF
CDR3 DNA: TGTGCCAGCAGTCCCCCTGCATCGGGGTACAACTACAATGAGCAGTTCTTC

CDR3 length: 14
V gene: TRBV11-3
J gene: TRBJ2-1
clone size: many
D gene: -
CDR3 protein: CASTYVAGYNEQFF
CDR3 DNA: TGTGCCAGCACCTACGTAGCAGGCTACAATGAGCAGTTCTTC

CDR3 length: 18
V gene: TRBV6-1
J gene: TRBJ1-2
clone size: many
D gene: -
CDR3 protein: CASSEKVEGWMANYGYTF
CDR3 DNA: TGTGCCAGCAGTGAAAAGGTGGAAGGGTGGATGGCTAACTATGGCTACACCTTC

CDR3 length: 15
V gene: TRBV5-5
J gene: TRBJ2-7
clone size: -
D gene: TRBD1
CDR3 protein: CASSPRDSAYYEQYF
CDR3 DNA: TGTGCCAGTAGTCCCCGGGACAGCGCCTACTACGAGCAGTACTTC

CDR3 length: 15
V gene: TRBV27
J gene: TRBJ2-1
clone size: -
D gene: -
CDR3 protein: CASSLATASYNEQFF
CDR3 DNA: TGTGCCAGCAGTTTGGCGACAGCCTCCTACAATGAGCAGTTCTTC